Listed below are T cell receptor beta chains from one sample, sequenced in a study of prognosis after radiotherapy for stage I lung cancer. TCRdb re-called the multiplex PCR reads through MiXCR, storing one row per CDR3 protein. The table lists 15,000 to 20,000 distinct CDR3 sequences, about 40% of them singletons, with around 42% in the top ten. The sequences come from PBMCs, collected before or after stereotactic body radiation therapy (not recorded which). The receptor set was obtained from a donor of 50 years or more with non-small cell lung cancer. The CDR3 runs from the conserved cysteine through the conserved F or W. Fields, in order: J gene, D gene, V gene, clone size, CDR3 protein, CDR3 DNA. The D gene is left open where the match is weak. Rows may omit the clone size; those that give it use once, few, many or a size class.

TRBJ2-3 NA TRBV28 many CASSRGVRGTDTQYF TGTGCCAGCAGCCGGGGTGTCCGTGGCACAGATACGCAGTATTTT
TRBJ1-1 NA TRBV3-1 many CASSQGVGRTEAFF TGTGCCAGCAGCCAAGGAGTAGGGCGAACTGAAGCTTTCTTT
TRBJ1-6 NA TRBV11-2 once CASSLAYRANSPLHF TGTGCCAGCAGCTTAGCGTACAGGGCCAATTCACCCCTCCACTTT
TRBJ1-2 TRBD1 TRBV5-6 NA CASSSSGGFGYTF TGTGCCAGCAGCTCCTCAGGGGGATTTGGCTACACCTTC
TRBJ1-3 NA TRBV6-1 medium-sized CASSGTGSGNTIYF TGTGCCAGCAGTGGTACAGGGAGTGGAAACACCATATATTTT
TRBJ2-7 TRBD1 TRBV14 NA CASSPMGRQGNYEQYF TGTGCCAGCAGCCCGATGGGGCGACAGGGAAACTACGAGCAGTACTTC
TRBJ1-6 TRBD1 TRBV20-1 many CSATDPRTGDSSPLHF TGCAGTGCAACAGACCCTCGGACAGGCGACTCTTCACCCCTCCACTTT
TRBJ2-7 NA TRBV20-1 many CSGEQRGYEQYF TGCAGTGGTGAACAACGGGGCTACGAGCAGTACTTC
TRBJ2-1 NA TRBV9 many CASSPLGAGEQFF TGTGCCAGCAGCCCGTTGGGGGCGGGAGAGCAGTTCTTC
TRBJ1-1 NA TRBV20-1 once CSARGGSLNTEAFF TGCAGTGCTAGAGGGGGATCTCTGAACACTGAAGCTTTCTTT
TRBJ2-2 NA TRBV6-1 NA CASIAVRGNWNTGELFF TGTGCCAGCATCGCGGTCAGGGGTAATTGGAACACCGGGGAGCTGTTTTTT
TRBJ1-5 TRBD1 TRBV4-2 NA CASSPDQGATPQHF TGTGCCAGCAGCCCAGACCAGGGGGCGACACCCCAGCATTTT
TRBJ1-3 NA TRBV7-9 NA CASSSRIRGNTIYF TGTGCCAGCAGCTCCAGGATTCGGGGAAACACCATATATTTT
TRBJ1-3 NA TRBV7-2 NA CASSLSGSGNTIYF TGTGCCAGCAGCTTATCGGGTTCTGGAAACACCATATATTTT
TRBJ2-7 TRBD2 TRBV4-1 once CASSQAAGGIYEQYF TGCGCCAGCAGCCAAGCTGCGGGAGGGATCTACGAGCAGTACTTC
TRBJ1-1 NA TRBV6-1 many CASTAGPAGTLNTEAFF TGTGCCAGCACCGCCGGGCCTGCAGGCACTCTGAACACTGAAGCTTTCTTT